The present entry profiles one T cell receptor (beta chain) with its context. Its antigen is still unknown. Base qualities are not provided; no much larger clone lies one nucleotide away. The library was prepared using the immunoSEQ multiplex PCR assay. For the multiplex PCR, a mixture combining 60 forward primers for TCR Vbeta segments and 13 reverse primers for TCR Jbeta segments was used. A multiplex PCR assay on genomic DNA amplified the CDR3 region of rearranged TCR beta genes. The amplified TCR beta libraries were sequenced on the Illumina HiSeq System as 87-base-pair reads. On the authors' methods: A later analysis tallied roughly 80 million unique TCR beta chains across the 550 to 850 repertoires, and approximately 11 million of those chains were shared by two or more donors. Raw reads were error-corrected and collapsed into unique sequences by a nearest-neighbor algorithm in which closely related sequences were merged to remove PCR and sequencing errors. V, D and J gene segments were assigned by aligning CDR3 sequences to IMGT reference sequences. For a sequence to be retained, at least a six-nucleotide match to both a V gene segment and a J gene segment was required. Rearrangements were called productive when the CDR3 lacked stop codons and stayed in frame with V and J; all others were non-productive. CDR3 was defined by IMGT convention, running from the second conserved V-encoded cysteine to the conserved J-encoded phenylalanine. The earlier analysis of approximately 590 of the donors excluded any sequence lacking an unambiguous match to a single V gene segment. An earlier analysis of around 600 of the donors classified V segments as functional when productive rearrangements were above 56.7% and as segregating when the standard deviation between donors was above 5%. To diagnose cytomegalovirus status from the catalog of TCR beta chain sequences, a statistical classification framework was built. A later analysis assigned V and J genes by comparing TCR nucleotide sequences with IMGT/GENE-DB human TR gene sequences. The TCRdist pipeline was used in a later analysis to assign CDR3 sequences and most-parsimonious VDJ recombination scenarios. In a later analysis, each TCR beta chain was defined by its CDR3 amino acid sequence together with its V-gene family, and reads without a unique V-gene family were excluded. A later analysis removed 592 highly shared, low-generation-probability nucleotide sequences to deal with suspected cross-contamination and a sequencing artifact. In a later analysis, a clonal expansion index was calculated for each public chain from normalized within-repertoire ranks of inferred template counts. Generation probabilities in a later analysis came from a VDJ recombination model fitted to out-of-frame rearrangements, and those results were checked against IGoR. In a later analysis, TCR-TCR, TCR-HLA and TCR-CMV co-occurrence was scored with hypergeometric tests, and a repertoire-size bias correction was applied to TCR pairs. False discovery rates were estimated in a later analysis by permuting HLA or CMV assignments 20 times. In a later analysis, co-occurring TCRs were grouped using DBSCAN, and TCRdist sequence similarity was added for clustering within HLA-allele-positive subsets. Repertoires with fewer than 30,000 or more than 120,000 public chains were left out of co-occurrence clustering, as were about 5 repertoires with anomalous nucleotide sharing. The table was pulled from immuneACCESS by TCRdb, which kept in-frame rearrangements only. Such tables lose some clones; where checked, under half of the loss comes from unresolved V genes, and the rest has no known cause. The DNA was the basis for D and trimming; V, J and clone size are from that table. Across this sample there are about 120,000 clones, with 80% to 85% seen only once. 3% to 5% of the sample goes to the ten largest clones.

The cohort consisted of 600 to 700 healthy bone marrow donors. Cohort members were all nominally healthy when sampled, although unrecorded immune exposures were likely present. The donor was CMV seronegative and was included in the group of over 300 seronegative cohort members. Each donor provided a peripheral blood sample, and peripheral blood mononuclear cells were used for TCR beta sequencing. Genomic DNA extraction from the blood cell samples was performed with the Qiagen DNeasy Blood Extraction Kit. This sample is drawn from a study of cytomegalovirus exposure and HLA in healthy donors (dated by TCRdb to between 2016 and 2019). The study in broad terms: In an earlier analysis of 587 of the donors, about 260 Gb of sequence data and 90 million to 130 million unique TCR beta sequences from roughly 180 million T cells were reported. Because of strong linkage in the cohort, roughly five DR-DQ haplotypes were treated as single units for association and clustering. Among 398 genotyped donors of the cohort, an average of approximately 220,000 unique TCR beta nucleotide sequences was sequenced per donor, of which about 19% were non-productive. A later genetic analysis used genome-wide SNP genotypes for about 60% of the roughly 700 donors, treating that subset as a discovery cohort. In a later analysis, previously published TCR beta repertoires from 550 to 750 donors were re-analyzed and high-resolution HLA genotyping was added so that TCR occurrence patterns could be studied. In the later analysis, no new phenotypic data were used to find candidate immune exposures; instead, reliance was placed on TCR beta sequences and their occurrence across donors. High-throughput TCR immunosequencing, statistical association of individual TCRs with disease status, and machine learning were combined to predict cytomegalovirus infection status. Every repertoire in the discovery cohort had been generated on one and the same sequencing platform. The aim of the study was to test whether cataloging public T cell receptors could identify signatures of past pathogen exposure. The number of typed donors differed by locus: roughly 620-640 for A, B, C, DRB1 and DQB1; 500 to 550 for DQA1; 600 to 610 for DPA1; and some 430 for DPB1. Approximately 300 gigabases of sequencing data and around 85 million unique TCR sequences made up an early release that covered around 640 HLA-typed donors. A separate validation cohort of about 110 different subjects was used in addition to the approximately 700-subject first cohort. Of the roughly 400 genotyped donors, over 80% were placed in the genetic ancestry cluster associated with self-reported Caucasian donors. HLA typing included class I and class II loci at four-digit resolution. The study used immunosequencing to profile the T cell repertoires of about 670 subjects and linked those repertoires to cytomegalovirus serostatus. In an earlier analysis of several hundred of the donors, high-throughput TCR beta sequencing was used to judge whether each TCR beta V gene segment behaved as functional or pseudogenic. Alongside the repertoire data, information on donor age, sex, ethnicity and CMV serostatus was compiled.

The CDR3 runs 17 residues from the cysteine to the phenylalanine. The only DNA kept is the CDR3, 51 bases in frame from the first base. Sequences SGHTS (CDR1) and YDEGEE (CDR2) are obtained from the germline V gene. V gives up 0 bases and J gives up 2 bases, and the segment between their germline ends measures 17 bases. On the study overall, not on this receptor specifically: When HLA alleles, especially DR and DQ, strongly co-occurred, TCR associations were difficult to assign to individual alleles. The sequencing pipeline was judged likely to have produced a cluster of highly shared sequence variants as a technical artifact. According to the authors, the approach could potentially be generalized to other disease states and immunological phenotypes. Linkage disequilibrium might explain the correlated functional status among segregating V segments, but an unknown experimental factor could not be ruled out. The classifier was reported to diagnose cytomegalovirus status with high specificity and sensitivity in both the original and validation cohorts. The earlier analysis of some 560 of the donors excluded some 16 rarely observed V segments, including chromosome 9 orphons, because counts were too low. Compared with the approximately 710-donor mean, donors in an Asian-associated ancestry cluster had fewer N-insertions in productive TCRs, according to a later genetic analysis. The study listed approximately 160 TCR beta chains as associated with cytomegalovirus. In a later analysis, 15,000 to 20,000 TCR beta sequences were associated with specific HLA alleles at a false discovery rate of 0.05. In vitro tests confirmed that a few of the cytomegalovirus-associated TCR beta chains recognize cytomegalovirus antigens. A later analysis reported that several top co-occurrence clusters appeared linked to parvovirus B19, influenza, CMV and Epstein-Barr virus. A further reported finding was that TCR beta sequences accurately predicted the HLA-A and HLA-B alleles for most subjects in the first cohort. CMV serostatus was the only immune exposure information available for the cohort. According to a later analysis, TCR association rates differed among HLA loci, with DRB1 alleles showing the most associated TCRs and HLA-C alleles showing the fewest. A later analysis found that most CMV-associated TCR beta chains appeared HLA-restricted, with HLA associations seemingly driven largely by CMV exposure. While some public TCRs were present in many individuals, most TCR sequences turned up only very rarely across donors. A later genetic analysis associated a missense DCLRE1C variant with V-gene and J-gene trimming of TCR beta chains, and an independent cohort replicated the association. In a later analysis, HLA-associated TCR beta chains showed more clonal expansion and lower generation probabilities than non-associated chains that were equally common. Some IMGT-functional V segments, including TRBV6-2 and TRBV6-3, could not be distinguished by the 87-base-pair reads and were therefore excluded. In this cohort, only TCR beta chains were sequenced, and detectable features were limited by the absence of alpha or paired-chain data. In an earlier analysis of fewer than 700 of the donors, most TCR beta V segments appeared in productive rearrangements about 90% or about 30% of the time, broadly matching IMGT annotations. Roughly uniform sequencing depth across donors was assumed in presence/absence analyses, although this assumption may not hold. Because HLA typing was missing for some donors at each locus, association tests included only the typed subset.

The receptor comes from a woman aged 25 to 39 in good health and CMV-seronegative. Sequenced sample: PBMCs. The receptor chain draws on TRBV5-8 and TRBJ1-2; perhaps TRBD1 is the D gene, with 5 bases matching. CDR3 region: CASSLGGTAGVNYGYTF. The bases read TGTGCCAGCAGCTTGGGGGGGACGGCGGGAGTAAACTATGGCTACACCTTC.